Below are 13 T cell receptor beta chains sequenced from a single sample in a study of blood T cell repertoires in COVID-19. Assay: immunoSEQ multiplex PCR; the TCRdb copy retains only in-frame clones and omits some. The repertoire has 70,000 to 90,000 clones, 86% of them found once; the top ten carry 8%. The sequenced material came from peripheral blood. These receptors were obtained from a man aged 45-60 years with active COVID-19.

The chain is built from TRBV11-2 and TRBJ1-6; D remains ambiguous. Trimming stripped 6 bases from V and 4 bases from J, with 10 bases between. Germline lookup yields CDR1 SGHAT and CDR2 FQNNGV. This CDR3 has 14 amino acids. CDR3 nucleotide sequence: TGTGCCAGCAGTTCCCAGCGATATAATTCACCCCTCCACTTT. Its translation is CASSSQRYNSPLHF.

J is TRBJ2-1 and V is TRBV29-1; 13 nucleotides line up with TRBD2. The trim removed 7 bases at V and 8 bases at J, leaving 11 bases unmatched. The CDR3 totals 15 residues. Germline assignment: CDR1 SQVTM and CDR2 ANQGSEA. The CDR3 reads CSGKTSGGSVDEQFF. CDR3 DNA sequence: TGCAGCGGCAAGACTAGCGGGGGGTCGGTCGATGAGCAGTTCTTC.

The V gene is TRBV23-1, the J gene TRBJ1-1; 7 bases are a match to TRBD1. TRBV23-1 is reported as an ORF; its role is uncertain. This CDR3 contains 18 residues. Germline trimming cut 2 bases from V and 1 base from J; bases unmatched to any gene: 13. The CDR3, as DNA: TGCGCCAGCAGTCAAATGGAGGGGGCCTCCCAGGGGAACACTGAAGCTTTCTTT. It codes for CASSQMEGASQGNTEAFF.

The V call is TRBV28, the J call TRBJ1-1, with 7 bases fitting TRBD1. The germline gives CDR1 MDHEN, CDR2 SYDVKM. V lost 8 bases, J lost 4 bases, and 4 bases stayed unmatched. The CDR3 extends over 12 amino acids. CDR3 sequence reads: CASLSGGTEAFF. The DNA of the CDR3 is TGTGCCAGCCTCTCAGGGGGCACTGAAGCTTTCTTT.

The gene calls are TRBV18 and TRBJ2-2, with TRBD1 matching over 9 bases. The V gene's germline CDR1 is KGHSH and CDR2 LQKENI. With 3 bases clipped from V and 5 bases from J, the junction kept 7 bases outside the gene matches. The CDR3 contains 16 residues. The CDR3 sequence: CASSPGTGLRTGELFF. CDR3 in DNA: TGTGCCAGCTCACCTGGGACAGGGCTTCGAACCGGGGAGCTGTTTTTT. The variable domain in full, completed from reference TRBV18 and TRBJ2-2, reads NAGVMQNPRHLVRRRGQEARLRCSPMKGHSHVYWYRQLPEEGLKFMVYLQKENIIDESGMPKERFSAEFPKEGPSILRIQQVVRGDSAAYFCASSPGTGLRTGELFFGEGSRLTVL.

V and J are TRBV7-3 and TRBJ2-7; 8 nucleotides line up with TRBD1. The CDR3 extends over 13 amino acids. Per germline, CDR1 SGHTA and CDR2 FQGTGA. The V gene end was trimmed by 5 bases and the J gene end by 6 bases; junction bases not matched to a gene: 6. CDR3 DNA sequence: TGTGCCAGCAGCACCGACAGGGGTCGCGAGCAGTACTTC. Translated, it gives CASSTDRGREQYF.

The count of this clone is one. The chain has TRBV30 and TRBJ2-7; 8 nucleotides align to TRBD2. Germline V CDR1 and CDR2: GTSNPN, SVGIG (reference sequence). After removal of 7 bases from V and 2 bases from J, the junction contained 10 bases not matched to a gene. CDR3 length: 14 residues. CDR3 nucleotide sequence: TGTGCCTCTCGATTAAGCGGGGGACCCTACGAGCAGTACTTC. This codes for CASRLSGGPYEQYF.

The rearrangement joins TRBV7-2 to TRBJ1-1; D not resolved. The CDR3 loop spans 14 amino acids. Germline V lookup: CDR1 SGHTA, CDR2 FQGNSA. The V and J ends lost 5 bases and 4 bases respectively, with 14 bases between them. The CDR3 DNA follows: TGTGCCAGCAGCCCGGGAACCCCAGGCACTGAAGCTTTCTTT. Translated: CASSPGTPGTEAFF. Supplemented by reference TRBV7-2 and TRBJ1-1, the full variable domain reads GAGVSQSPSNKVTEKGKDVELRCDPISGHTALYWYRQSLGQGLEFLIYFQGNSAPDKSGLPSDRFSAERTGGSVSTLTIQRTQQEDSAVYLCASSPGTPGTEAFFGQGTRLTVV.

The CDR3 spells CASSKDSNYGYTF. CDR3 DNA: TGCGCCAGCAGCAAGGACAGTAACTATGGCTACACCTTC. This chain connects TRBV5-1 to TRBJ1-2; tentative D call: TRBD1 (6 bases). CDR3 length: 13 residues. Germline V gives CDR1 SGHRS, CDR2 YFSETQ. The V end was cut by 4 bases, the J end by 1 base, with 8 bases between.

The gene calls are TRBV5-1 and TRBJ2-5; D gene unclear. V was shortened by 4 bases and J by 5 bases, with 6 bases between the two germline ends. Germline V lookup: CDR1 SGHRS, CDR2 YFSETQ. CDR3 length equals 11 residues. The CDR3 loop reads CASSAEETQYF. Here the CDR3 DNA reads TGCGCCAGCAGCGCCGAGGAGACCCAGTACTTC.

This chain connects TRBV4-3 to TRBJ1-4; maybe TRBD1 (5 bases). Per the germline V gene, CDR1 is LGHNA and CDR2 is YSLEER. The CDR3 sequence is 17 residues long. The germline V and J ends were trimmed by 4 bases and 0 bases, with 15 bases remaining between them. CDR3: CASSRGLQRTTNEKLFF. CDR3 DNA sequence: TGCGCCAGCAGCCGGGGCCTACAGAGGACAACTAATGAAAAACTGTTTTTT.

This chain links TRBV5-1 with TRBJ1-5, with D maybe TRBD1 (5 bases). Per the germline V gene, CDR1 is SGHRS and CDR2 is YFSETQ. CDR3 length: 14 residues. Trimming stripped 5 bases from V and 0 bases from J, with 9 bases between. DNA for the CDR3: TGCGCCAGCAGTTGGGGGGATAGCAATCAGCCCCAGCATTTT. Protein product: CASSWGDSNQPQHF.

The chain has TRBV19 and TRBJ2-7; 7 nucleotides agree with TRBD2. Looked up from germline, CDR1 is LNHDA and CDR2 is SQIVND (reference sequence). V lost 3 bases, J lost 4 bases, and 3 bases stayed unmatched. The CDR3 consists of 13 residues. The CDR3 here is CASSITSEYEQYF. CDR3 DNA sequence: TGTGCCAGTAGTATTACTAGCGAGTACGAGCAGTACTTC.